The present T cell receptor beta chain was sequenced within a study of T cell repertoires in cytomegalovirus infection. Turning to this clonotype: Its matching antigen is unknown.

TCRdb itself ran the reads through MiXCR, one entry per CDR3 protein. In the table there are roughly 340,000 distinct CDR3 sequences, around 29% of which are singletons. The V and J ends lost 4 bases and 1 base respectively, with 19 bases between them. The CDR3 is made up of 16 amino acids. Germline loops: CDR1 SQVTM, CDR2 ANQGSEA. The V gene is TRBV29-1, the J gene TRBJ1-1; D might be TRBD1 (6 bases). The TCR was taken from a human donor in good health (CMV status not recorded). Some clones in this sample may be carry-over from other donors' samples. This specimen consisted of cultured PBMCs, obtained from culture after CMV antigen stimulation. The CDR3 here is CSVAVTGRKTNTEAFF. The CDR3 coding sequence is TGCAGCGTTGCTGTCACAGGGAGGAAGACGAACACTGAAGCTTTCTTT.